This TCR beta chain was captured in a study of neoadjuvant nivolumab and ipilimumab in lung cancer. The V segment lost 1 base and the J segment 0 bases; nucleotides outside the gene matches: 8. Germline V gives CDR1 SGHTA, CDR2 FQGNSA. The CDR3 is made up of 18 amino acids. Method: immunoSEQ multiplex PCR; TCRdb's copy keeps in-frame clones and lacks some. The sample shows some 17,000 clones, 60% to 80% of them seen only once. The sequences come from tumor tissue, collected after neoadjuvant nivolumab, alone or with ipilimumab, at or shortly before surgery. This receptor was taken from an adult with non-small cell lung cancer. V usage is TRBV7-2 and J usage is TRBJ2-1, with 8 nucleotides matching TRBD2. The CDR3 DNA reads TGTGCCAGCAGCTTAGTAGCGGGGACGAGGAGCTCCTACAATGAGCAGTTCTTC. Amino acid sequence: CASSLVAGTRSSYNEQFF.